These 27 T cell receptor beta chains were sequenced from one sample in a study of T-cell memory formation after mild COVID-19. A single record per CDR3 protein comes from TCRdb applying MiXCR to the 5' RACE reads. The profile covers around 530,000 distinct CDR3 sequences, with about 22% appearing a single time and about 8.4% taken by the ten largest. Sequenced material: PBMCs or a T cell subset sorted from them (not recorded which). These receptors were obtained from an adult woman who had mild COVID-19 (a few samples of this study predate the infection). Cell type and time point are not known.

The chain employs TRBV6-5 and TRBJ1-1; D not certain. V was shortened by 1 base and J by 4 bases, with 13 bases between the two germline ends. CDR1 is MNHEY and CDR2 is SVGAGI in the germline V gene. The CDR3 extends over 15 amino acids. Written as DNA, the CDR3 is TGTGCCAGCAGTTACTACCCCGGTCGGGGCACTGAAGCTTTCTTT. Translated: CASSYYPGRGTEAFF.

This clonotype was seen a handful of times. J is TRBJ2-7 and V is TRBV24-1; D gene ambiguous. Germline lookup yields CDR1 KGHDR and CDR2 SFDVKD. Trimming removed 2 bases at V and 1 base at J, with 17 bases between. CDR3 size: 17 residues. The DNA of the CDR3 is TGTGCCACCAGTGATTCCACCTTTGGAGCACTTTCCTACGAGCAGTACTTC. Translation: CATSDSTFGALSYEQYF.

The chain joins TRBV24-1 to TRBJ2-7; a possible D gene is TRBD2 (5 bases). CDR3 length: 11 amino acids. Per germline, CDR1 KGHDR and CDR2 SFDVKD. V was pared by 7 bases and J by 5 bases, with 8 bases between. The CDR3 DNA sequence: TGTGCCACCAGAGCCGGGGACGAGCAGTACTTC. Its translation: CATRAGDEQYF.

The rearrangement joins TRBV7-9 to TRBJ2-5; TRBD1 matches at 7 bases. The CDR3 length is 16 residues. The V gene's germline CDR1 is SEHNR and CDR2 FQNEAQ (reference sequence). After removal of 4 bases from V and 2 bases from J, the junction contained 10 bases not matched to a gene. CDR3 in DNA: TGTGCCAGCAGCTCTGGACAGGCTCCTATTCAAGAGACCCAGTACTTC. It translates to CASSSGQAPIQETQYF.

The table lists this clonotype with a few counts. The chain joins TRBV12-3 or TRBV12-4 to TRBJ2-7, with TRBD1 identical over 7 bases. The CDR3 contains 15 residues. The ends lost 3 bases at V and 7 bases at J; junction bases unmatched: 12. The CDR3 reads CASSFSSDRVWEQYF. The CDR3 DNA follows: TGTGCCAGCAGTTTCTCGTCTGACAGGGTGTGGGAGCAGTACTTC.

This clonotype was seen at least ten times. V usage is TRBV7-2 and J usage is TRBJ2-1, with D possibly TRBD2 on 6 matching bases. The CDR3 totals 18 residues. Looked up from germline, CDR1 is SGHTA and CDR2 is FQGNSA. V was pared by 1 base and J by 0 bases, with 16 bases between. The CDR3 DNA reads as TGTGCCAGCAGCTTAGTTGGCGGGGTTGGGAGCTCCTACAATGAGCAGTTCTTC. Its translation is CASSLVGGVGSSYNEQFF. The full variable domain, rest sourced from reference TRBV7-2 and TRBJ2-1, is GAGVSQSPSNKVTEKGKDVELRCDPISGHTALYWYRQSLGQGLEFLIYFQGNSAPDKSGLPSDRFSAERTGGSVSTLTIQRTQQEDSAVYLCASSLVGGVGSSYNEQFFGPGTRLTVL.

V gene TRBV4-1 combines with J gene TRBJ2-3, with D tentatively TRBD1 (6 bases). Between the trimmed V and J ends, which lost 2 bases and 0 bases, there was a span of 12 bases. Germline V gives CDR1 MGHRA, CDR2 YSYEKL. The length of the CDR3 is 16 residues. The CDR3, as DNA: TGCGCCAGCAGCCAATTAGGGGGATACAGCACAGATACGCAGTATTTT. Its protein product is CASSQLGGYSTDTQYF.

This clonotype was seen a few times. The chain couples TRBV7-9 to TRBJ2-7, with D unresolved. The V end lost 2 bases, the J end lost 2 bases, and 10 bases lay between the germline ends. Germline CDR1 is SEHNR and CDR2 is FQNEAQ (reference sequence). The CDR3 has 14 residues. The CDR3 nucleotides read TGTGCCAGCAGCTTAACACTGCCCCCCTACGAGCAGTACTTC. It is translated as CASSLTLPPYEQYF.

This clonotype was counted a few times. V usage is TRBV6-5 and J usage is TRBJ1-1, with 10 bases lining up with TRBD1. Per germline, CDR1 MNHEY and CDR2 SVGAGI. Trimming cost V 8 bases and J 0 bases; bases outside gene matches: 6. The CDR3 consists of 15 residues. This CDR3 reads CASLGTGVLNTEAFF. The CDR3 bases are TGTGCCAGCCTGGGGACAGGGGTCCTGAACACTGAAGCTTTCTTT.

This clonotype came up a few times. V usage is TRBV7-6 and J usage is TRBJ2-3; D possibly uses TRBD1 or TRBD2 (5 bases each). This CDR3 has 14 residues. Trimming shortened V by 5 bases and J by 4 bases, and 13 bases separated the two germline ends. Germline lookup yields CDR1 SGHVS and CDR2 FNYEAQ. The CDR3 here is CASSPVGTADTQYF. The DNA of the CDR3 is TGTGCCAGCAGCCCAGTCGGGACGGCAGATACGCAGTATTTT.

The rearrangement links TRBV30 to TRBJ2-7; possibly TRBD1 for D (6 bases). Trimming took 2 bases from V and 2 from J, leaving 13 bases between them. The CDR3 is 14 residues long. Germline V gives CDR1 GTSNPN, CDR2 SVGIG (reference sequence). CDR3 bases: TGTGCCTGGAGTATTCTCAGGGGCCCCTACGAGCAGTACTTC. Translated, it gives CAWSILRGPYEQYF.

This clonotype was counted a few times. The chain joins TRBV15 to TRBJ1-5, with D unresolved. Trimming left V 5 bases short and J 2 bases short, with 10 bases between. Germline V gene lookup returns CDR1 LNHNV and CDR2 YYDKDF (reference sequence). There are 14 residues in the CDR3. For the CDR3, the DNA is TGTGCCACCAGCTCTCCCTTTGGCAATCAGCCCCAGCATTTT. This translates into CATSSPFGNQPQHF.

This chain links TRBV6-5 with TRBJ2-7, with D tentatively TRBD2 (6 bases). This CDR3 has 15 amino acids. V lost 2 bases to trimming and J lost 0 bases, with 11 bases between them. The germline CDR1 and CDR2 sequences are MNHEY and SVGAGI. CDR3 loop: CASSYARGSSYEQYF. The CDR3 nucleotides are TGTGCCAGCAGTTACGCCCGGGGGAGCTCCTACGAGCAGTACTTC.

This clonotype was detected a few times. V gene TRBV29-1 combines with J gene TRBJ2-1; the D gene could be TRBD1 or TRBD2 (5 bases each). Germline V gene sequence: CDR1 SQVTM, CDR2 ANQGSEA. The ends were cut back, 3 bases at V and 13 bases at J, with 16 bases in the middle. The CDR3 consists of 12 residues. The DNA for the CDR3 is TGCAGCGTTGATGGTGGGGGTGAGGTCCAGTTCTTC. Protein product: CSVDGGGEVQFF.

V usage is TRBV7-9 and J usage is TRBJ2-1; TRBD1 aligns across 8 bases. The V gene's germline CDR1 is SEHNR and CDR2 FQNEAQ (reference sequence). The V gene end was trimmed by 5 bases and the J gene end by 5 bases; junction bases not matched to a gene: 5. The CDR3 covers 14 residues. CDR3 nucleotides: TGTGCCAGCAGCCTGACAGGGGCGGACAATGAGCAGTTCTTC. Translating it yields CASSLTGADNEQFF.

The table lists this clonotype with many counts. The chain carries TRBV5-6 and TRBJ2-7; D not certain. Trimming removed 4 bases at V and 3 bases at J, with 8 bases between. CDR1 and CDR2 from the germline V gene are SGHDT and YYEEEE. The CDR3 is 12 residues long. The CDR3 DNA is TGTGCCAGCAGCGCGTACAACTACGAGCAGTACTTC. Its protein is CASSAYNYEQYF.

This clonotype has more than one count but fewer than ten. The chain links TRBV5-1 to TRBJ2-4; TRBD1 matches 10 bases. Germline values: CDR1 SGHRS, CDR2 YFSETQ. V was pared by 4 bases and J by 4 bases, with 5 bases of the junction left unmatched. This CDR3 comprises 15 residues. CDR3 protein: CASSRGTGVKNIQYF. CDR3 bases: TGCGCCAGCAGCCGCGGGACAGGGGTAAAAAACATTCAGTACTTC.

The V and J genes are TRBV7-2 and TRBJ1-2; D is unresolved. CDR3 size: 13 residues. V was trimmed by 5 bases and J by 5 bases, leaving 12 bases between them. Looked up from germline, CDR1 is SGHTA and CDR2 is FQGNSA. The CDR3 reads CASSLNVGYGYTF. The CDR3 coding sequence is TGTGCCAGCAGCCTTAACGTCGGTTATGGCTACACCTTC.

The chain links TRBV3-1 to TRBJ2-1; 7 nucleotides match TRBD2. Germline V gene lookup returns CDR1 LGHDT and CDR2 YNNKEL (reference sequence). This CDR3 is 15 amino acids long. Trimming removed 5 bases from V and 4 bases from J; junction bases left unmatched: 8. For the CDR3, the DNA is TGTGCCAGCAGCGGGCTAGCGGAAATATACAATGAGCAGTTCTTC. It is translated as CASSGLAEIYNEQFF.

The chain uses TRBV29-1 and TRBJ2-3, with TRBD1 identical over 7 bases. The CDR3 totals 13 residues. CDR1 SQVTM and CDR2 ANQGSEA come from the germline V gene. V dropped 7 bases and J dropped 5; count of bases not matched to a gene: 9. The CDR3 DNA reads TGCAGCGGGGACAGCCCAAACGGAGATACGCAGTATTTT. It specifies CSGDSPNGDTQYF.

The chain combines TRBV20-1 with TRBJ2-2, with D uncertain. The germline CDR1 and CDR2 sequences are DFQATT and SNEGSKA (reference sequence). The CDR3 extends over 12 amino acids. Trimming took 3 bases from V and 2 from J, leaving 4 bases between them. CDR3 sequence: CSARTNTGELFF. The CDR3 bases are TGCAGTGCTAGGACAAACACCGGGGAGCTGTTTTTT.

This sequence joins TRBV7-2 and TRBJ2-5, with D unclear. V was cut by 4 bases and J by 2 bases, with 14 bases left in between. Germline CDR1 is SGHTA and CDR2 is FQGNSA. The CDR3 extends over 15 amino acids. CDR3 nucleotides: TGTGCCAGCAGCTCCCCCGAGGTGGGGCAAGAGACCCAGTACTTC. Its translation is CASSSPEVGQETQYF. Supplemented by reference TRBV7-2 and TRBJ2-5, the full variable domain reads GAGVSQSPSNKVTEKGKDVELRCDPISGHTALYWYRQSLGQGLEFLIYFQGNSAPDKSGLPSDRFSAERTGGSVSTLTIQRTQQEDSAVYLCASSSPEVGQETQYFGPGTRLLVL.

Only a few counts were recorded for this clonotype. The chain has TRBV5-6 and TRBJ1-3, with D hard to call. This CDR3 contains 14 residues. CDR1 SGHDT and CDR2 YYEEEE come from the germline V gene. Trimming removed 5 bases from V and 3 bases from J, with 12 bases in between. The CDR3 here is CASRARGYGNTIYF. The CDR3 DNA is TGTGCCAGCAGAGCCCGGGGTTATGGAAACACCATATATTTT.

This clonotype has only a few counts. The chain uses TRBV29-1 and TRBJ1-1, with D tentatively TRBD1 (5 bases). CDR1 and CDR2 (germline): SQVTM, ANQGSEA. This CDR3 has 14 residues. V was cut by 4 bases and J by 0 bases, with 12 bases left in between. The CDR3 region is CSVVRTRMNTEAFF. The DNA of the CDR3 is TGCAGCGTTGTCCGGACACGAATGAACACTGAAGCTTTCTTT.

This clonotype was detected many times. The gene calls are TRBV24-1 and TRBJ2-1; maybe TRBD1 (5 bases). Germline V gene sequence: CDR1 KGHDR, CDR2 SFDVKD. The CDR3 spans 13 residues. Trimming shortened V by 4 bases and J by 10 bases, and 13 bases separated the two germline ends. The CDR3 is CATSDPDTYEQFF. The CDR3 DNA sequence: TGTGCCACCAGTGACCCGGACACATACGAGCAGTTCTTC.

This clonotype was seen more than once but under ten times. CDR3 bases: TGTGCCAGCAGAGAACAGGGGGTATGGACTGAAGCTTTCTTT. It encodes CASREQGVWTEAFF. The chain recombines TRBV6-2 or TRBV6-3 with TRBJ1-1; TRBD1 agrees at 8 bases. The length of the CDR3 is 14 residues. V gave up 6 bases and J gave up 5 bases; unmatched junction bases: 8. Germline lookup yields CDR1 MNHEY and CDR2 SVGEGT.

The V and J genes are TRBV5-5 and TRBJ1-1; 7 positions match TRBD1. Trimming took 3 bases from V and 1 from J; bases not matched to a gene: 3. The CDR3 has 14 amino acids. Germline lookup yields CDR1 SGHKS and CDR2 YYEKEE (reference sequence). The chain's CDR3 is CASSSDRANTEAFF. The CDR3 coding sequence is TGTGCCAGCAGCTCCGACAGGGCGAACACTGAAGCTTTCTTT.